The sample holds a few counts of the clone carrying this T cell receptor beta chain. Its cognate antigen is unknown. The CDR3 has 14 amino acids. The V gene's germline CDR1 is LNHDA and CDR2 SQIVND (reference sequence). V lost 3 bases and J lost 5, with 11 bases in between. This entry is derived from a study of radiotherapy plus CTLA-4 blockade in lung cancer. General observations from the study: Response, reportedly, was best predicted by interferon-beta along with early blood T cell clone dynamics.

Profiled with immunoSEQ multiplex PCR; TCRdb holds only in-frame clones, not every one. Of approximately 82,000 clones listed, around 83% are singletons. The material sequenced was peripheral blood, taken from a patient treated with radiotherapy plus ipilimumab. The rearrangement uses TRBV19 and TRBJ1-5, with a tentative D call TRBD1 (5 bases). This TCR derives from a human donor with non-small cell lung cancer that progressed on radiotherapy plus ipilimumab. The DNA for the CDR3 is TGTGCCAGTAGTATTGAGGTGGGGGATCAGCCCCAGCATTTT. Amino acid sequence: CASSIEVGDQPQHF.